This TCR beta chain was recorded in a study of blood T cells in healthy people across ages. PBMCs were isolated at a quantity of at least 7 million per sample. Whole-study findings and limits: Per-million-T-cell TCR beta diversity fell roughly linearly with age. Strong correlation linked observed beta diversity and percent naive T cells. Higher diversity, along with more naive CD4+ cells, distinguished long-lived donors from aged donors.

The CDR3 is 16 residues long. Per the germline V gene, CDR1 is LGHNA and CDR2 is YSLEER. Next came a second PCR, run for roughly 6 to 11 cycles, which used a sample-barcoded 5' primer along with a J-beta primer mix. TCRdb re-called the 5' RACE reads through MiXCR, storing one row per CDR3 protein. The table shows approximately 1.5 million distinct CDR3 sequences, with 35% to 45% occurring only once. As concerns this clonotype: Its cognate antigen is unknown.

Material: blood. This clonotype was sampled from a woman in her late teens or twenties in good health. The V and J genes are TRBV4-3 and TRBJ2-7; D might be TRBD2 (6 bases). The assigned J gene may be wrong: the sequence end matches TRBJ2-4 better. CDR3 residues: CASSQVEGLAKNIQYF. The CDR3 nucleotides are TGCGCCAGCAGCCAAGTGGAGGGGCTAGCCAAAAACATTCAGTACTTC.